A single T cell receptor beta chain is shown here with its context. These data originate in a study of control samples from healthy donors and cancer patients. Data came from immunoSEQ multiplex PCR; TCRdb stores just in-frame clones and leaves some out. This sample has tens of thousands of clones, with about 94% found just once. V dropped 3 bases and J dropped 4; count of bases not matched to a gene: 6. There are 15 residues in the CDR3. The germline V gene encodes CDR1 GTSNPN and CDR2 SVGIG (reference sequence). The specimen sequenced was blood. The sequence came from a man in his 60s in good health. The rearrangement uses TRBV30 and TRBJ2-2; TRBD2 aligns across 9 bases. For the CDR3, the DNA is TGTGCCTGGAGCCAAGCGGGAGGCGGCACCGGGGAGCTGTTTTTT. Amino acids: CAWSQAGGGTGELFF.